This T cell receptor (beta chain) was recovered during a study of early T cells in non-severe SARS-CoV-2 infection. Turning to the study itself: Chains stayed unpaired after sequencing of bulk RNA from unsorted whole blood.

From the 5' RACE reads, TCRdb called clonotypes with MiXCR, one entry per CDR3 protein. Of 45,000 to 60,000 distinct CDR3 sequences in the sample, under 9% were seen once. The table lists this clonotype with many counts. The CDR3 runs to 15 residues. The V end lost 2 bases, the J end lost 3 bases, and 13 bases lay between the germline ends. Looked up from germline, CDR1 is PRHDT and CDR2 is FYEKMQ (reference sequence). The V and J genes are TRBV13 and TRBJ1-1; D ambiguous. This sequence was found in an adult who was a healthcare worker with PCR-confirmed SARS-CoV-2 infection or an uninfected control (not recorded which). Source: whole blood, taken at baseline. DNA of the CDR3: TGTGCCAGCAGCTTATCGGGCGAGGGATACACTGAAGCTTTCTTT. Its translation is CASSLSGEGYTEAFF.